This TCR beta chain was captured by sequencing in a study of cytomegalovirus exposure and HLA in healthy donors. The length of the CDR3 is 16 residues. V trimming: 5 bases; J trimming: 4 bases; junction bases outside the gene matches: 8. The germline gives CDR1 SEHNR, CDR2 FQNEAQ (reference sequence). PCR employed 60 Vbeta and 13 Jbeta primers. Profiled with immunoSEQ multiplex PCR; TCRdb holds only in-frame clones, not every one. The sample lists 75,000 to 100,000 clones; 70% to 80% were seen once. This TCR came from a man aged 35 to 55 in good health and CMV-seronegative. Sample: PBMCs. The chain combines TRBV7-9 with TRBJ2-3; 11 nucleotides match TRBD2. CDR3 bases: TGTGCCAGCAGCCGCGGGACTAGCGGCGAATCAGATACGCAGTATTTT. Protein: CASSRGTSGESDTQYF.